This T cell receptor (beta chain) originates from a study of cytomegalovirus exposure and HLA in healthy donors (dated by TCRdb to 2016 to 2017). Regarding the complete study: According to a later analysis, one platform produced both the roughly 120 validation repertoires and the 666 repertoires of the first cohort. The aim of the study was to test whether cataloging public T cell receptors could identify signatures of past pathogen exposure. Besides the first cohort of around 670 subjects, a separate validation cohort made up of over a hundred different subjects was used. High-throughput TCR immunosequencing, statistical association of individual TCRs with disease status, and machine learning were combined to predict cytomegalovirus infection status.

Reading the germline V gene gives CDR1 SQVTM and CDR2 ANQGSEA. Taken from cysteine to phenylalanine, the CDR3 has 12 residues. Only the CDR3 DNA is retained, 36 bases long and in frame from the first base. The V and J ends are trimmed by 6 bases and 3 bases, leaving 9 bases between them. Library construction relied on the immunoSEQ multiplex PCR assay. In the authors' own workflow: A statistical classification framework was built for diagnosing cytomegalovirus status from the catalog of TCR beta chain sequences. Imported from immuneACCESS, the table was reduced by TCRdb to in-frame sequences with V and J called. These copies leave out some clones; in studies compared against another copy, an unresolved V gene accounts for under half, and the cause of the remainder is not known. Clone size and V and J calls were adopted from that table, with D and trimming inferred from the DNA. The sample profile shows 90,000 or so clones; roughly 85% of them were found once. 20% of the sample is in the top ten clones.

Notes on this clone: Its antigen remains undetermined. Per-base qualities were not stored, and no clone one base away is much larger.

The donors belonged to the validation cohort of about 120 subjects, which was separate from the roughly 700-subject first cohort. The paper as a whole reports these results and caveats: Across donors, most TCR sequences were observed very rarely, whereas some public TCRs were present in many individuals. Three of the identified cytomegalovirus-associated TCR beta chains were confirmed in vitro to be specific for cytomegalovirus antigens. In a later analysis, TCRs clustered in the first cohort were found to also tend to co-occur in the roughly 130 validation repertoires, with about 93% of cluster scores above 0. The validation cohort had no HLA typing available for a later analysis, so co-occurrence within that cohort was assessed over all 130 or so repertoires. The study listed approximately 150 TCR beta chains as associated with cytomegalovirus. The classifier was reported to diagnose cytomegalovirus status with high specificity and sensitivity in both the original and validation cohorts. The authors suggested that the approach could potentially be generalized to other disease states and immunological phenotypes.

This sequence originates from a young man in good health and CMV-seropositive. Here the chain combines TRBV29-1 and TRBJ1-5; perhaps TRBD1 is the D gene, with 6 bases matching. The sample consisted of PBMCs. The DNA is as follows: TGCAGCGTGGGACAAATCAATCAGCCCCAGCATTTT. This gives the protein CSVGQINQPQHF.